The rows below give T cell receptor beta chains drawn from one sample of a study of T cell repertoires in cytomegalovirus infection. These TCRs' antigens remain unknown. TCRdb redid the calling of the reads with MiXCR, one entry per CDR3 protein. This sample has a few hundred thousand distinct CDR3 sequences, with under 35% found just once. The sequencing used cultured PBMCs, collected from culture after CMV antigen stimulation. The receptors come from a human donor in good health (CMV status not recorded). Some clones in this sample may be carry-over from other donors' samples. CDR3s include the opening cysteine and the closing phenylalanine or tryptophan. D genes are given only for firm matches. Only some rows state a clone size, as once, few, many or a class for expanded clones.

cdr3_aa cdr3_nt clone_size j_call v_call d_call
CASSVDGGWITEAFF TGTGCCAGCAGCGTAGATGGGGGGTGGATCACTGAAGCTTTCTTT - TRBJ1-1 TRBV9 -
CASSIPGQGSSGVGYTF TGTGCCAGCAGCATACCGGGACAGGGGAGTTCAGGTGTTGGCTACACCTTC - TRBJ1-2 TRBV11-2 TRBD1
CASSVIRGTEAFF TGTGCCAGCAGTGTAATCCGCGGCACTGAAGCTTTCTTT many TRBJ1-1 TRBV6-1 -
CASSEARGGASNQPQHF TGTGCCAGCAGTGAAGCGCGAGGGGGGGCAAGCAATCAGCCCCAGCATTTT - TRBJ1-5 TRBV2 -
CASSVEGASSYEQYF TGTGCCAGCAGCGTAGAGGGGGCGAGCTCCTACGAGCAGTACTTC few TRBJ2-7 TRBV9 TRBD1
CASSTLTGALRRNEQFF TGTGCCAGCAGTACTCTGACAGGGGCCCTCCGGAGGAATGAGCAGTTCTTC - TRBJ2-1 TRBV2 TRBD1
CASSRNGPGVDETQYF TGTGCCAGCAGCCGCAACGGTCCGGGAGTCGACGAGACCCAGTACTTC - TRBJ2-5 TRBV7-2 -
CASSTPDASSGNTIYF TGTGCCAGCAGTACACCGGACGCGAGCTCTGGAAACACCATATATTTT many TRBJ1-3 TRBV7-6 -
CASSLGDGRSNQPQHF TGTGCCAGCAGCTTGGGGGATGGGCGAAGCAATCAGCCCCAGCATTTT - TRBJ1-5 TRBV5-6 -
CASTPSDYSYNEQFF TGTGCCAGCACCCCGAGCGACTACTCCTACAATGAGCAGTTCTTC few TRBJ2-1 TRBV6-6 -
CASSQDLPGLAGGQEEPSYNEQFF TGTGCCAGCAGCCAAGATCTCCCAGGACTAGCGGGAGGGCAGGAGGAACCCTCCTACAATGAGCAGTTCTTC few TRBJ2-1 TRBV3-1 TRBD2
CATSRDGGRMQPQHF TGTGCCACCAGCAGAGATGGGGGGAGGATGCAGCCCCAGCATTTT - TRBJ1-5 TRBV15 -
CASGRGPEQFF TGTGCCAGCGGCCGGGGACCCGAGCAGTTCTTC few TRBJ2-1 TRBV27 -
CSVEDLGRGLGYTF TGCAGCGTTGAAGATTTGGGCAGGGGGCTTGGCTACACCTTC - TRBJ1-2 TRBV29-1 TRBD1
CASSIVPAGEGAEQFF TGTGCCAGTAGTATAGTCCCAGCGGGAGAGGGTGCTGAGCAGTTCTTC - TRBJ2-1 TRBV19 TRBD2
CASSLRGDRVRNQPQHF TGTGCCAGCAGCTTACGTGGGGACAGGGTGAGGAATCAGCCCCAGCATTTT many TRBJ1-5 TRBV11-2 TRBD1
CASSPGAVRGSTEAFF TGTGCCAGCAGCCCGGGGGCGGTAAGGGGAAGCACTGAAGCTTTCTTT few TRBJ1-1 TRBV7-9 -
CASSERRGDQPQHF TGTGCCAGCAGTGAACGGAGGGGAGATCAGCCCCAGCATTTT - TRBJ1-5 TRBV2 -
CASSLNSGQGTGNTIYF TGTGCCAGCAGTTTAAACTCGGGACAGGGGACTGGAAACACCATATATTTT few TRBJ1-3 TRBV12-3/TRBV12-4 TRBD1
CASNGLAGGPGDTQYF TGTGCCAGCAACGGACTAGCGGGAGGGCCGGGAGATACGCAGTATTTT - TRBJ2-3 TRBV3-1 TRBD2
CASSLVGEDQPQHF TGTGCCAGCAGCTTAGTGGGGGAGGATCAGCCCCAGCATTTT many TRBJ1-5 TRBV11-2 -
CASSIPLSTNQPQHF TGTGCCAGTAGTATTCCCCTCTCCACGAATCAGCCCCAGCATTTT few TRBJ1-5 TRBV19 -
CASSLGSGRLKNIQYF TGTGCCAGCAGTTTGGGTTCGGGCAGACTTAAAAACATTCAGTACTTC - TRBJ2-4 TRBV27 -
CASSPRGSASLIFYGYTF TGTGCCAGCAGCCCGAGAGGAAGCGCCTCACTAATTTTTTATGGCTACACCTTC few TRBJ1-2 TRBV6-2/TRBV6-3 -
CASSPWDSGSEQYF TGTGCCAGCAGTCCCTGGGACAGTGGGAGCGAGCAGTACTTC - TRBJ2-7 TRBV28 TRBD1
CASSDGADEQFF TGTGCCAGCAGTGACGGGGCGGATGAGCAGTTCTTC few TRBJ2-1 TRBV6-4 -
CASSLTGTSNYGYTF TGTGCCAGCAGCTTGACCGGGACAAGTAACTATGGCTACACCTTC - TRBJ1-2 TRBV7-3 -
CASSLAQSLSYGYTF TGTGCCAGCAGTTTAGCACAGAGTCTTAGCTATGGCTACACCTTC - TRBJ1-2 TRBV12-3/TRBV12-4 -
CAWYIESGNEQFF TGTGCCTGGTATATCGAGTCGGGGAATGAGCAGTTCTTC - TRBJ2-1 TRBV30 -
CASSSVGGRNEQFF TGTGCCAGCAGCTCCGTCGGTGGTCGCAATGAGCAGTTCTTC few TRBJ2-1 TRBV7-6 -
CASSEQTGEQYF TGCGCCAGCAGTGAGCAGACAGGGGAGCAGTACTTC few TRBJ2-7 TRBV10-1 TRBD1
CASSLRRVGGTPINYGYTF TGTGCCAGCAGCTTAAGAAGAGTTGGGGGGACTCCGATTAACTATGGCTACACCTTC few TRBJ1-2 TRBV11-2 -
CASSSLASYPSSYNEQFF TGTGCCAGCAGCTCCCTCGCTAGCTACCCAAGCTCCTACAATGAGCAGTTCTTC - TRBJ2-1 TRBV7-2 -
CASSEQGSQPQHF TGTGCCAGCAGTGAGCAGGGTAGCCAGCCCCAGCATTTT few TRBJ1-5 TRBV6-6 -
CASSWDTANEQFF TGCGCCAGCAGTTGGGACACGGCCAATGAGCAGTTCTTC once TRBJ2-1 TRBV5-1 -
CASSKGGPPTDTQYF TGTGCCAGTAGTAAAGGGGGGCCTCCCACAGATACGCAGTATTTT - TRBJ2-3 TRBV19 -
CSARGEGTYEQYF TGCAGTGCTAGAGGGGAAGGCACCTACGAGCAGTACTTC - TRBJ2-7 TRBV20-1 -
CASSHTGNTDTQYF TGCGCCAGCAGCCATACCGGGAACACAGATACGCAGTATTTT - TRBJ2-3 TRBV23-1 -
CAATGTSGTDTQYF TGTGCCGCCACCGGGACTAGCGGCACAGATACGCAGTATTTT - TRBJ2-3 TRBV10-3 TRBD2
CASRGGQGGVGNQPQHF TGTGCCAGCAGAGGGGGCCAAGGGGGCGTCGGCAATCAGCCCCAGCATTTT - TRBJ1-5 TRBV6-1 TRBD1
CASSPGTRTSTDTQYF TGTGCCAGCAGTCCCGGGACTCGTACTAGCACAGATACGCAGTATTTT - TRBJ2-3 TRBV6-6 -
CSAITGRNQPQHF TGCAGTGCTATCACAGGGCGCAATCAGCCCCAGCATTTT - TRBJ1-5 TRBV20-1 -
CASSYSREAYEQYF TGTGCCAGCAGTTACTCTAGGGAAGCCTACGAGCAGTACTTC few TRBJ2-7 TRBV6-5 -
CASTPLTSYGYTF TGTGCCAGCACTCCCCTGACTTCCTATGGCTACACCTTC - TRBJ1-2 TRBV27 -
CASSPLGTSQFF TGTGCCAGCAGTCCGCTCGGGACTAGTCAGTTCTTC - TRBJ2-1 TRBV27 TRBD2
CASSVVEDTQYF TGTGCCAGCAGCGTAGTGGAAGATACGCAGTATTTT many TRBJ2-3 TRBV9 -
CASSRDRGAYNEQFF TGTGCCAGCAGCCGGGACAGGGGCGCGTACAATGAGCAGTTCTTC - TRBJ2-1 TRBV11-2 TRBD1
CATSDTGEGTKNIQYF TGTGCCACCAGCGATACGGGGGAGGGGACCAAAAACATTCAGTACTTC - TRBJ2-4 TRBV15 TRBD2